Following are 27 T cell receptor beta chains from one sample sequenced in a study of immune heterogeneity within non-small cell lung tumors. The authors amplified TCR beta CDR3 by multiplex PCR with 32 V and 13 J primers. TCRdb reprocessed the multiplex PCR reads with MiXCR, giving one entry per CDR3 protein. The table lists 13,000 or so distinct CDR3 sequences, 20% to 25% of them singletons. Template input, which was bulk tumor genomic DNA, totaled roughly 590 ng per sample. In surgery, several biopsies were collected from each primary tumor at widely spaced sites. The cohort was untreated, with newly diagnosed non-small cell lung cancer undergoing curative surgery. What was sequenced was lung tumor tissue. Every receptor here comes from a man aged 50 to 59 with non-small cell lung cancer.

This clonotype was seen more than once but under ten times. This sequence may be a read error, since a much larger clone differs from it by one base. The V call is TRBV20-1, the J call TRBJ1-6, with D perhaps matching TRBD1 (6 bases). The CDR3 runs 13 residues. The germline CDR1 and CDR2 sequences are DFQATT and SNEGSKA (reference sequence). This chain's CDR3 is CIARVQGGSPLHF. The CDR3 DNA is TGCATTGCTAGAGTACAGGGTGGTTCACCCCTCCACTTT.

Judged by abundance, this clonotype is medium-sized (0.01 to 0.1%). V usage is TRBV6-1 and J usage is TRBJ1-2; D might be TRBD1 (5 bases). Germline-derived CDR1 and CDR2 are MNHNS and SASEGT. Trimming took off 3 bases at V and 6 bases at J, with 8 bases between the two ends. The CDR3 runs 12 residues. CDR3 loop: CASSEWGDGYTF. DNA for the CDR3: TGTGCCAGCAGTGAGTGGGGGGATGGCTACACCTTC.

The chain links TRBV5-5 to TRBJ2-2; tentatively, D is TRBD1 (5 bases). Per the germline V gene, CDR1 is SGHKS and CDR2 is YYEKEE (reference sequence). CDR3 length equals 15 residues. V gave up 6 bases and J gave up 7 bases, with 19 bases separating them. In DNA form, the CDR3 reads TGTGCCAGCACCGCGCAGGGTTTGTCGAACGGGGAGCTGTTTTTT. Its protein product is CASTAQGLSNGELFF. The full variable domain, its missing parts supplied by reference TRBV5-5 and TRBJ2-2, is DAGVTQSPTHLIKTRGQQVTLRCSPISGHKSVSWYQQVLGQGPQFIFQYYEKEERGRGNFPDRFSARQFPNYSSELNVNALLLGDSALYLCASTAQGLSNGELFFGEGSRLTVL.

This clonotype is medium-sized. This chain connects TRBV19 to TRBJ1-6; D gene uncertain. Germline assignment: CDR1 LNHDA and CDR2 SQIVND (reference sequence). V lost 0 bases, J lost 4 bases, and 16 bases lay in between. The CDR3 consists of 18 residues. The CDR3 here is CASSIDYRSTPYNSPLHF. The DNA of the CDR3 is TGTGCCAGTAGTATAGACTACCGGAGTACACCTTATAATTCACCCCTCCACTTT.

Comment on this clonotype: Given a much more abundant clone one base away, this may be a read error. J is TRBJ2-3 and V is TRBV13, with a weak D call TRBD2 (6 bases). The CDR3 totals 14 residues. CDR1 is PRHDT, CDR2 FYEKMQ, per germline (reference sequence). This CDR3 reads CASSLGLSWDTKYF. The CDR3 DNA reads as TGTGCCAGCAGCTTGGGACTTAGTTGGGATACGAAGTATTTT.

This clonotype was counted ten times or more. This rearrangement joins TRBV5-5 to TRBJ1-2; TRBD1 matches at 7 bases. J gave up 2 bases and V 4 bases, and 11 bases lay outside the gene matches. CDR1 SGHKS and CDR2 YYEKEE come from the germline V gene (reference sequence). The CDR3 loop spans 16 amino acids. CDR3 in amino acids: CASSGPQGRENYGYTF. The CDR3 coding sequence is TGTGCCAGCAGCGGACCACAGGGGCGAGAGAACTATGGCTACACCTTC.

This clonotype is categorized as medium-sized. The chain is built from TRBV28 and TRBJ2-7; 7 positions match TRBD1. J gave up 1 base and V 5 bases, and 8 bases lay outside the gene matches. From germline, CDR1 is MDHEN and CDR2 SYDVKM. The CDR3 has 15 amino acids. CDR3: CASSKNRDRSYEQYF. The DNA of the CDR3 is TGTGCCAGCAGTAAAAACCGGGACAGATCCTACGAGCAGTACTTC.

This chain links TRBV5-5 with TRBJ2-5, with 10 bases aligning to TRBD2. CDR3 length equals 20 residues. Germline V gene sequence: CDR1 SGHKS, CDR2 YYEKEE (reference sequence). Trimming removed 0 bases from V and 2 bases from J; junction bases left unmatched: 16. The CDR3 sequence is CASSLATVGGGLAVQETQYF. The DNA for the CDR3 is TGTGCCAGCAGCTTGGCTACCGTGGGGGGCGGACTAGCGGTGCAAGAGACCCAGTACTTC.

On this clonotype: A much larger clone sits a single nucleotide away, making a read error possible. The chain couples TRBV24-1 to TRBJ2-7; TRBD1 is a possible D gene (5 bases). This CDR3 spans 15 amino acids. V was shortened by 5 bases and J by 5 bases, with 18 bases between the two germline ends. The germline gives CDR1 KGHDR, CDR2 SFDVKD. As DNA, the CDR3 is TGTGCCACCAGTGTCTGGACATATTTAGGGAACGAGCAGTACTTC. Translated: CATSVWTYLGNEQYF.

This clonotype is categorized as medium-sized (0.01 to 0.1%). The J gene is TRBJ2-7, the V gene TRBV30, with D perhaps TRBD1 or TRBD2 (5 bases each). V gave up 0 bases and J gave up 6 bases, with 24 bases separating them. This CDR3 spans 17 amino acids. The V gene's germline CDR1 is GTSNPN and CDR2 SVGIG (reference sequence). The CDR3 DNA reads TGTGCCTGGAGTGTCTCAGAGGGGAGCCGGCTTTCAAGCGAGCAGTACTTC. Translating it yields CAWSVSEGSRLSSEQYF.

Details on this clonotype: A much bigger clone sits one base away, suggesting this may be a read error. The gene calls are TRBV20-1 and TRBJ2-7; weak D call: TRBD1 (6 bases). Germline V gene lookup returns CDR1 DFQATT and CDR2 SNEGSKA (reference sequence). This CDR3 is 12 amino acids long. The CDR3 reads CSAGRQAYEHYF. The CDR3 nucleotides are TGCAGTGCTGGGAGACAGGCCTACGAGCATTACTTC.

This clonotype has at least ten counts. The chain employs TRBV28 and TRBJ2-5, with 7 positions matching TRBD2. The CDR3 contains 14 residues. Germline V gene data show CDR1 as MDHEN and CDR2 as SYDVKM. The V gene end was trimmed by 8 bases and the J gene end by 5 bases; junction bases not matched to a gene: 11. The chain's CDR3 is CASSEGGLGETQYF. For the CDR3, the DNA is TGTGCCAGCTCAGAGGGAGGGTTAGGGGAGACCCAGTACTTC.

This clonotype showed up many times. The rearrangement links TRBV2 to TRBJ1-1; D possibly corresponds to TRBD1 (6 bases). V was clipped by 7 bases and J by 1 base, with 10 bases between them. The germline gives CDR1 SNHLY, CDR2 FYNNEI. The CDR3 sequence is 13 residues long. In DNA form, the CDR3 reads TGTGCCAGCAAAGGGGACACGAACACTGAAGCTTTCTTT. This encodes CASKGDTNTEAFF.

In the case of this clonotype: This may be a read error: a much more frequent sequence differs by one nucleotide. The chain recombines TRBV6-9 with TRBJ1-2; D remains ambiguous. The CDR3 spans 13 residues. Germline CDR1 MNHGY, CDR2 SVAAGI. This CDR3 reads CASGYDGNYGYTF. Here the CDR3 DNA reads TGTGCCAGCGGTTACGACGGAAACTATGGCTACACCTTC.

The chain joins TRBV11-2 to TRBJ2-3; 9 bases align to TRBD2. The CDR3 is made up of 16 amino acids. With 1 base clipped from V and 7 bases from J, the junction kept 9 bases outside the gene matches. CDR1 is SGHAT and CDR2 is FQNNGV in the germline V gene. CDR3 DNA sequence: TGTGCCAGCAGCTTAGCTGGCGGGGGGGCTATATATACGCAGTATTTT. It encodes CASSLAGGGAIYTQYF.

The sample holds many counts of this clonotype. The chain couples TRBV6-1 to TRBJ2-3; D is ambiguous. The V gene's germline CDR1 is MNHNS and CDR2 SASEGT. V was cut by 8 bases and J by 4 bases, with 19 bases left in between. This CDR3 is built from 15 residues. The CDR3 region is CASGVESTTADTQYF. DNA for the CDR3: TGTGCCAGCGGGGTGGAATCCACTACAGCAGATACGCAGTATTTT.

This clonotype is medium-sized. The chain joins TRBV12-3 or TRBV12-4 to TRBJ2-7, with 8 bases aligning to TRBD2. Unmatched junction bases numbered 0, after V lost 0 bases and J lost 2 bases. CDR3 size: 14 residues. The CDR3 sequence: CASSLAGLAYEQYF. The CDR3 DNA reads as TGTGCCAGCAGTTTAGCGGGACTAGCCTACGAGCAGTACTTC.

This chain uses TRBV5-4 with TRBJ2-1; D is perhaps TRBD2 (6 bases). The germline gives CDR1 SGHNT, CDR2 YYREEE (reference sequence). The germline V and J ends were trimmed by 4 bases and 2 bases, with 13 bases remaining between them. The CDR3 spans 15 residues. The CDR3 is CASSEGRTTYNEQFF. The DNA of the CDR3 is TGTGCCAGCAGCGAGGGTCGGACTACCTACAATGAGCAGTTCTTC.

Of note for this clonotype: A read error is likely, as this CDR3 ends without the conserved phenylalanine or tryptophan. CDR3 nucleotide sequence: TGCAGTGCTAGAGATGGGGGTAAGGGGAGCTCCTACGAGCAGTACTCC. It translates to CSARDGGKGSSYEQYS. V and J are TRBV20-1 and TRBJ2-7; D assignment may be TRBD1 or TRBD2 (5 bases each). Germline lookup yields CDR1 DFQATT and CDR2 SNEGSKA (reference sequence). CDR3 length: 16 amino acids. V was trimmed by 0 bases and J by 0 bases, leaving 15 bases between them.

This clonotype was detected ten times or more. This chain joins TRBV11-2 and TRBJ2-6; TRBD1 matches at 9 bases. Germline CDR1 and CDR2: SGHAT and FQNNGV. This CDR3 has 17 amino acids. J gave up 2 bases and V 4 bases, and 6 bases lay outside the gene matches. CDR3 nucleotide sequence: TGTGCCAGCAGCTCCGGGACAGGGTATCCTGGGGCCAACGTCCTGACTTTC. Translating it yields CASSSGTGYPGANVLTF.

On this clonotype itself: Compared with germline, one end of the junction differs, possibly owing to a read error. CDR3 sequence reads: CASIPGTGNTEDFF. CDR3 in DNA: TGTGCCAGCATCCCCGGGACGGGGAACACTGAAGATTTCTTT. The chain has TRBV6-1 and TRBJ1-1; D is perhaps TRBD1 (5 bases). This CDR3 contains 14 residues. Looked up from germline, CDR1 is MNHNS and CDR2 is SASEGT.

Notes on this clonotype: This may be a read error: a much more frequent sequence differs by one nucleotide. The chain recombines TRBV6-1 with TRBJ2-7, with D perhaps TRBD2 (5 bases). CDR1 MNHNS and CDR2 SASEGT come from the germline V gene. CDR3 length equals 14 residues. Trimming stripped 7 bases from V and 3 bases from J, with 16 bases between. The CDR3 DNA sequence: TGTGCCAGCACCAAAACTCGGGATTACTACGAGCAGTACTTC. Protein sequence: CASTKTRDYYEQYF.

In its sample, this clonotype was seen many times. The rearrangement joins TRBV5-6 to TRBJ1-1, with D possibly being TRBD1 (5 bases). Trimming stripped 1 base from V and 4 bases from J, with 8 bases between. CDR1 is SGHDT and CDR2 is YYEEEE in the germline V gene. This CDR3 spans 13 amino acids. The CDR3 DNA follows: TGTGCCAGCAGCTTGCGGGGGGGCACTGAAGCTTTCTTT. This sequence encodes CASSLRGGTEAFF.

This clonotype is termed medium-sized (0.01 to 0.1%). The chain has TRBV28 and TRBJ2-1; TRBD1 is a possible D gene (6 bases). Trimming took off 3 bases at V and 3 bases at J, with 9 bases between the two ends. The CDR3 loop spans 14 amino acids. From germline, CDR1 is MDHEN and CDR2 SYDVKM. The CDR3, as DNA: TGTGCCAGCAGTTTGATACAGGGCTACAATGAGCAGTTCTTC. Translation gives CASSLIQGYNEQFF.

By sample share, this clonotype is medium-sized. The chain links TRBV12-3 or TRBV12-4 to TRBJ1-2, with D possibly being TRBD1 (6 bases). The CDR3 has 15 amino acids. V lost 6 bases to trimming and J lost 8 bases, with 22 bases between them. Here the CDR3 DNA reads TGTGCCAGCAGCGCCTCCGACAGGAAAGTCCGAGGCTACACCTTC. It yields the protein CASSASDRKVRGYTF.

At least ten counts were recorded for this clonotype. This chain joins TRBV20-1 and TRBJ1-5, with D maybe TRBD1 (5 bases). Germline V gene sequence: CDR1 DFQATT, CDR2 SNEGSKA (reference sequence). The CDR3 sequence is 13 residues long. CDR3 loop: CGLGTATNQPQHF. CDR3 sequence (DNA): TGCGGTCTAGGGACTGCTACCAATCAGCCCCAGCATTTT.

To note about this clonotype: It may be a read error: a sequence one base away is much more abundant. The chain uses TRBV7-9 and TRBJ2-7; D not resolved. The germline V gene has CDR1 SEHNR and CDR2 FQNEAQ (reference sequence). The CDR3 consists of 12 residues. The CDR3 protein is CASSQDSYEQNF. The CDR3 bases are TGTGCCAGCAGCCAAGACTCCTACGAGCAGAACTTC.